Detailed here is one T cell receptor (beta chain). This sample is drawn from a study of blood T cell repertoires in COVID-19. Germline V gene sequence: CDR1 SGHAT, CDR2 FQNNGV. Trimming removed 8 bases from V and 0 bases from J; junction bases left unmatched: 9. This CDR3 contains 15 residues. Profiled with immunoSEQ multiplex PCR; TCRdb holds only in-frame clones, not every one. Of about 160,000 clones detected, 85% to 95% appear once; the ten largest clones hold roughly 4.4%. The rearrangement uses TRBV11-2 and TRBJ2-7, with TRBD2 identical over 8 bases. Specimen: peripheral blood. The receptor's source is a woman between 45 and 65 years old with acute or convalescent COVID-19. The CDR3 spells CASHEIGLASYEQYF. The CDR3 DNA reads TGTGCCAGCCACGAAATCGGACTAGCCTCCTACGAGCAGTACTTC. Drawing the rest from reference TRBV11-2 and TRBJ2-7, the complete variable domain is EAGVAQSPRYKIIEKRQSVAFWCNPISGHATLYWYQQILGQGPKLLIQFQNNGVVDDSQLPKDRFSAERLKGVDSTLKIQPAKLEDSAVYLCASHEIGLASYEQYFGPGTRLTVT.